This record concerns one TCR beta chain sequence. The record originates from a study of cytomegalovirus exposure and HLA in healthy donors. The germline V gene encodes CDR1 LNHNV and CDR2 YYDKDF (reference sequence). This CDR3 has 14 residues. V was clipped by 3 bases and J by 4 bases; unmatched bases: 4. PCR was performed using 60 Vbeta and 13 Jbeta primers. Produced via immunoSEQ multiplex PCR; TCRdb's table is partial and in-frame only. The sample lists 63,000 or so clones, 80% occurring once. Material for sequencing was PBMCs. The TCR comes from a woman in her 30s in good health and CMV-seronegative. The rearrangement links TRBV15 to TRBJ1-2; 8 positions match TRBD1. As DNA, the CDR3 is TGTGCCACCAGCAGGGGACAGGACCCCTATGGCTACACCTTC. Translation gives CATSRGQDPYGYTF.